This T cell receptor (beta chain) stems from a study of T cell repertoires in cytomegalovirus infection. Study-wide findings and caveats: Of the TCR beta families, the public ones yielded a cumulative frequency that identified carriers of CMV plus the relevant HLA.

CDR3 size: 13 residues. Germline loops: CDR1 LNHDA, CDR2 SQIVND (reference sequence). Trimming took off 10 bases at V and 2 bases at J, with 12 bases between the two ends. As concerns this clonotype: Its target is unknown.

TCRdb used MiXCR to reprocess the reads, holding one entry per CDR3 protein. The repertoire has roughly 280,000 distinct CDR3 sequences, roughly 10% of them found once; the top ten carry roughly 16%. This TCR came from a human donor in good health (CMV status not recorded). Some clones in this sample may be carry-over from other donors' samples. The V and J genes are TRBV19 and TRBJ1-3; D not resolved. The sample consisted of PBMCs. CDR3 nucleotides: TGTGCCACCACCGAGGCTCCTGGAAACACCATATATTTT. Amino acid sequence: CATTEAPGNTIYF.